This is a list of T cell receptor beta chains from one sample in a study of blood T cell repertoires in COVID-19. Assay: immunoSEQ multiplex PCR; the TCRdb copy retains only in-frame clones and omits some. The repertoire includes around 300,000 clones, 88% of them detected once, and roughly 9.1% sits in the top ten. Specimen: peripheral blood. The receptors derive from a man younger than 35 with active or convalescent COVID-19. CDR3s include the opening cysteine and the closing phenylalanine or tryptophan.

j_call	v_call	cdr3_length	cdr3_aa
TRBJ2-4	TRBV2	12	CASSVLTENQYF
TRBJ1-4	TRBV4-1	15	CASSQVGGVGEKLFF
TRBJ2-3	TRBV13	16	CASISLAGGPSDTQYF
TRBJ2-1	TRBV19	15	CASSSRPLAGPEQFF
TRBJ2-6	TRBV19	18	CASSIRIAGAFGANVLTF
TRBJ1-5	TRBV6-1	14	CASSEVVSNQPQHF
TRBJ1-6	TRBV2	15	CASSYQSGVDSPLHF
TRBJ1-4	TRBV6-1	16	CASSGIAGGGNEKLFF
TRBJ2-1	TRBV5-1	18	CASSSIPGLAGNYNEQFF
TRBJ1-2	TRBV12-3/TRBV12-4	13	CASSQAGVSGYTF
TRBJ1-5	TRBV5-1	14	CASSEQVGNQPQHF
TRBJ1-2	TRBV27	13	CASSLGQNYGYTF
TRBJ1-3	TRBV11-2	14	CATPRGDTGNTIYF
TRBJ1-1	TRBV12-3/TRBV12-4	10	CATTGAEAFF
TRBJ1-2	TRBV6-5	12	CASSHDTFGYTF
TRBJ2-2	TRBV4-1	17	CASSQERGGFLGGELFF
TRBJ1-6	TRBV27	15	CASRGQGAYSSPLHF
TRBJ1-3	TRBV9	15	CASNEAGRAGNTIYF
TRBJ1-5	TRBV23-1	16	CASSPSREHSNQPQHF
TRBJ1-5	TRBV18	18	CASSRAASRTGIHQPQHF
TRBJ2-5	TRBV12-2	18	CASRPRGQGIPHQETQYF
TRBJ2-3	TRBV7-9	14	CASSFSGAGDTQYF
TRBJ1-1	TRBV27	14	CASLSAQGSTEAFF
TRBJ2-7	TRBV4-1	15	CASSPSSGGPPEQYF
TRBJ2-3	TRBV9	13	CASSVLSLDTQYF
TRBJ1-1	TRBV24-1	15	CATSDFDRGVTEAFF
TRBJ2-7	TRBV10-2	15	CASSERTSSSYEQYF
TRBJ1-6	TRBV3-1/TRBV3-2	15	CASSQRDRGNSPLHF
TRBJ2-7	TRBV6-6	14	CASSNRGGLNEQYF
TRBJ1-1	TRBV27	15	CASGFGTALNTEAFF
TRBJ2-1	TRBV7-9	13	CASRTAHRNEQFF
TRBJ1-5	TRBV2	15	CASRELGVFNQPQHF
TRBJ2-2	TRBV27	15	CASTPGTGAPGELFF
TRBJ2-7	TRBV14	15	CASSHPRTGAYEQYF
TRBJ2-2	TRBV5-1	15	CASSERSSSTGELFF
TRBJ2-7	TRBV24-1	13	CATSEAGGYEQYF
TRBJ1-6	TRBV3-1/TRBV3-2	17	CASSQEDRSSYNSPLHF
TRBJ2-7	TRBV27	15	CASSLSDRGPYEQYF
TRBJ2-5	TRBV5-4	14	CASSLKQGGETQYF
TRBJ2-5	TRBV4-1	15	CASSPSGGSQVTQYF
TRBJ2-3	TRBV4-3	16	CASSHMLAGGPDTQYF
TRBJ2-1	TRBV27	15	CASSRSGGSYNEQFF
TRBJ2-2	TRBV7-2	15	CASRGPGLSIGELFF
TRBJ1-6	TRBV29-1	12	CSLPSKLRPLHF
TRBJ1-6	TRBV18	18	CASSPRQTMSSYNSPLHF
TRBJ1-4	TRBV2	14	CASSAGTGVEKLFF
TRBJ2-1	TRBV2	15	CASSVREAGYNEQFF
TRBJ1-6	TRBV19	16	CASSLTGSFYNSPLHF
TRBJ1-2	TRBV2	13	CASSDLEGNGYTF
TRBJ1-6	TRBV27	14	CASRQSSYNSPLHF
TRBJ2-7	TRBV19	13	CASSIGNFYEQYF
TRBJ2-3	TRBV20-1	15	CSASGAGVGTDTQYF
TRBJ1-1	TRBV7-7	18	CASSPRDSPIRGNTEAFF